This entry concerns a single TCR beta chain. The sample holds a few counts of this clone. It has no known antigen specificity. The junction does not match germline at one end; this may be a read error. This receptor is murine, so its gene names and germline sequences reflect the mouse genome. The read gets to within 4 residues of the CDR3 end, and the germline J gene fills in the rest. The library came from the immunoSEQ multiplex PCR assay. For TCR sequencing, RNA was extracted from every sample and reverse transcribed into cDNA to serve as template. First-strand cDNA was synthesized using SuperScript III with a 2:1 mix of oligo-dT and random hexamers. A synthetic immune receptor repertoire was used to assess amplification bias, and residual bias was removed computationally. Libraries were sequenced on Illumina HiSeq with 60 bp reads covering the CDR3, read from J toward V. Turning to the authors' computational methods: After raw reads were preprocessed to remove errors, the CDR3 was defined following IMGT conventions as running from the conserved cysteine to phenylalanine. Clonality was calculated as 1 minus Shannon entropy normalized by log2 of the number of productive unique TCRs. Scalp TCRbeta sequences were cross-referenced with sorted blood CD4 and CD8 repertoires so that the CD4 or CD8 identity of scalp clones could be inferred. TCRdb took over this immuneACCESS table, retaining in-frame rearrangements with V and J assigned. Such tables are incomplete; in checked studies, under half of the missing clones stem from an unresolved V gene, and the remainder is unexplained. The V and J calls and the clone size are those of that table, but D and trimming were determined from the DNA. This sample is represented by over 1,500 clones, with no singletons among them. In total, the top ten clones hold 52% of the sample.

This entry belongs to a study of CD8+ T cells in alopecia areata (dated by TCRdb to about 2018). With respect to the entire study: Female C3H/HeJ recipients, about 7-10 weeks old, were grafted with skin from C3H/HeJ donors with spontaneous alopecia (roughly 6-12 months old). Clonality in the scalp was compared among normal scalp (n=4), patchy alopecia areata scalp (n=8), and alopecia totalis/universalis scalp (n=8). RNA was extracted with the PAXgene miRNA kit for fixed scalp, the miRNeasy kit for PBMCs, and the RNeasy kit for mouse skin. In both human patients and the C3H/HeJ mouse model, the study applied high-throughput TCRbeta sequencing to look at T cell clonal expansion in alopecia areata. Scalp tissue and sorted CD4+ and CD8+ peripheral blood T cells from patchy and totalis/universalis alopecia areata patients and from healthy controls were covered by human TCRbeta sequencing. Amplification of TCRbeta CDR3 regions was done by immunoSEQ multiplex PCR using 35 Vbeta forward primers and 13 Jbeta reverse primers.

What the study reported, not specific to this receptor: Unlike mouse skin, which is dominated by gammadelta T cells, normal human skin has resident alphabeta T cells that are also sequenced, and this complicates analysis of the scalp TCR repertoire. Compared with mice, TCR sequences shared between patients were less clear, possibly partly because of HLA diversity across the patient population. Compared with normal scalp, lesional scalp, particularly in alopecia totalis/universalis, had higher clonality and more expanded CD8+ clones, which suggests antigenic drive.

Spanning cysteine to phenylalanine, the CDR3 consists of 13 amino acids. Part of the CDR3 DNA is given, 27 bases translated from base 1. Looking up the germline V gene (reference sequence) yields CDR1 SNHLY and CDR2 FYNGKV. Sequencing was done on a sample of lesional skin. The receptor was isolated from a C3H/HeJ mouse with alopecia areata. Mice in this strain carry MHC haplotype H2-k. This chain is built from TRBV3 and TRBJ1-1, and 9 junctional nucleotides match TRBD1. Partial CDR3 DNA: TGTGCTAGCAGCCTAAACAGGGGGCGA. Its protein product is CASSLNRGR. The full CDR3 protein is CASSLNRGREVFF.